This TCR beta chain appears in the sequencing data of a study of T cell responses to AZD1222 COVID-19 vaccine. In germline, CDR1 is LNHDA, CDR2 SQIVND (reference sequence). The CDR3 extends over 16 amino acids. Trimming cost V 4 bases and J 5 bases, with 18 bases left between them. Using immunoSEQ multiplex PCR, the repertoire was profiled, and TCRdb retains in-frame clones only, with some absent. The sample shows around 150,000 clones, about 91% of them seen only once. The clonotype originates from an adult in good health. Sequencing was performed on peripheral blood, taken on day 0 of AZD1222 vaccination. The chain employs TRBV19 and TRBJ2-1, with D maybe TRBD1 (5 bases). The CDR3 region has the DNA TGTGCCAGTAGTACTCTCCAGGGTTTGGGCAACAATGAGCAGTTCTTC. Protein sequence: CASSTLQGLGNNEQFF.